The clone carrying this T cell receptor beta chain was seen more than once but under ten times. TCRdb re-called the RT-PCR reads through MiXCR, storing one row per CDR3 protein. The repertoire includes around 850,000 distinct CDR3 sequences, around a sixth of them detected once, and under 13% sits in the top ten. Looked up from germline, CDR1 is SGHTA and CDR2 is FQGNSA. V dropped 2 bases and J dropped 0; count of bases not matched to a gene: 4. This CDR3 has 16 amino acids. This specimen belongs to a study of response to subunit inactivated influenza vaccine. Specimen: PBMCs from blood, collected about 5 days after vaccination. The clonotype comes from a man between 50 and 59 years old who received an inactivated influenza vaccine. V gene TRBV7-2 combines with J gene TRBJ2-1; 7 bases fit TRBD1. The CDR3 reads CASSLWDSHSYNEQFF. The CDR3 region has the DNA TGTGCCAGCAGCTTATGGGACAGTCACTCCTACAATGAGCAGTTCTTC.